Here is one TCR beta chain with its context. Its specificity is not known. From germline, CDR1 is SGHAT and CDR2 FQNNGV. The ends lost 2 bases at V and 4 bases at J; junction bases unmatched: 3. This CDR3 spans 15 amino acids. Vbeta (60) and Jbeta (13) primers were used in the PCR. Measured with immunoSEQ multiplex PCR; TCRdb has only the in-frame clones, and not every one. The sample shows around 100,000 clones, less than 85% of them seen only once. This sample is part of a study of cytomegalovirus exposure and HLA in healthy donors. Study at large: Early released data had tens of millions of unique TCRs, all coming from HLA-typed donors. Study-wide results and caveats: Listed as cytomegalovirus-associated were 150 to 200 TCR beta chains.

The chain recombines TRBV11-2 with TRBJ2-1, with 9 bases lining up with TRBD2. The sequenced material came from PBMCs. This receptor was taken from a man in his forties in good health and CMV-seronegative. CDR3 region: CASSLRLAAYNEQFF. CDR3 in DNA: TGTGCCAGCAGCTTAAGACTAGCGGCATACAATGAGCAGTTCTTC.